This T cell receptor (beta chain) stems from a study of regulatory T cells in long-lasting Graves disease. This clonotype was seen at least ten times. Construction of the TCR beta libraries employed iRepertoire HTBI primers in conjunction with Arm-PCR of CDR3 regions. TCRdb itself ran the multiplex PCR reads through MiXCR, one entry per CDR3 protein. The table has more than 450,000 distinct CDR3 sequences, around 12% seen once. The time point is: newly diagnosed GD, antithyroid drugs for less than 3 months. Following extraction of RNA from PBMCs, that RNA was used to make the TCR library. The V and J ends lost 6 bases and 6 bases, in that order; junction bases with no gene match: 12. The CDR3 runs to 15 residues. Germline lookup yields CDR1 SNHLY and CDR2 FYNNEI. Separately, the same data were catalogued under a study of T cells in Graves' hyperthyroidism and ophthalmopathy. That source adds: During a first-round RT-PCR of the TCR CDR3, the HTBI primer set was used.

This specimen consisted of peripheral blood mononuclear cells (PBMCs), obtained at new diagnosis, from a patient treated with antithyroid drugs. V and J are TRBV2 and TRBJ2-7; 9 bases map to TRBD1. This receptor was obtained from a woman aged 25 to 39 with Graves disease. For the CDR3, the DNA is TGTGCCAGCAGCCCGGCTGGGACAGGGCATCTCGAGCAGTACTTC. It is translated as CASSPAGTGHLEQYF.